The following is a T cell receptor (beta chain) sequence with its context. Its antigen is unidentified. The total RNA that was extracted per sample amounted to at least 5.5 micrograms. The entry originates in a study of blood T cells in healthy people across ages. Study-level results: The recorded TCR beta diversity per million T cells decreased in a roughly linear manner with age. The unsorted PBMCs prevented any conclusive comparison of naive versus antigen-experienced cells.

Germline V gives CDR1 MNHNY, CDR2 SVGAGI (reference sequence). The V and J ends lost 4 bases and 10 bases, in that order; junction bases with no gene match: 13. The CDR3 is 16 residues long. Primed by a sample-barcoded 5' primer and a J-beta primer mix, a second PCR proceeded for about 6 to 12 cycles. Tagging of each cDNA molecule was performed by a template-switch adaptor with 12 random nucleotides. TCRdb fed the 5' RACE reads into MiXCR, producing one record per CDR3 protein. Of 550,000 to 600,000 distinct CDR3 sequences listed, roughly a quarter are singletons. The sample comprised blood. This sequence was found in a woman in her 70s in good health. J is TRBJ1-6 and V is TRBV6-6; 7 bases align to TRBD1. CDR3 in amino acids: CASSSTGKGSGSPLHF. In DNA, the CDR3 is TGTGCCAGCAGTTCGACAGGGAAAGGGAGTGGCTCACCCCTCCACTTT.